Shown below are 18 T cell receptor beta chains from a single sample sequenced in a study of T cell responses to AZD1222 COVID-19 vaccine. Here immunoSEQ multiplex PCR was the method, and the copy in TCRdb shows in-frame clones only, minus some. Here the sample spans roughly 270,000 clones, around 92% being singletons. The sequencing used peripheral blood, collected 28 days after the second AZD1222 dose. The receptors originated from an adult who received the AZD1222 COVID-19 vaccine.

The chain recombines TRBV4-3 with TRBJ2-7, with 10 nucleotides matching TRBD2. With V trimmed by 0 bases and J by 3 bases, 5 bases remained unmatched. CDR1 is LGHNA, CDR2 YSLEER, per germline. There are 16 residues in the CDR3. The CDR3 DNA reads as TGCGCCAGCAGCCAAGATTGGGCTAGCGGGAGCTACGAGCAGTACTTC. It encodes CASSQDWASGSYEQYF.

V and J are TRBV7-9 and TRBJ2-2; D unresolved. There are 15 residues in the CDR3. Trimming took off 3 bases at V and 0 bases at J, with 8 bases between the two ends. Looked up from germline, CDR1 is SEHNR and CDR2 is FQNEAQ (reference sequence). The CDR3 nucleotides read TGTGCCAGCAGCTTTGTTAGGCCGAACACCGGGGAGCTGTTTTTT. Translation gives CASSFVRPNTGELFF.

This chain uses TRBV6-5 with TRBJ2-3; D is uncertain. CDR3 length: 13 amino acids. CDR1 and CDR2 (germline): MNHEY, SVGAGI. Trimming removed 4 bases at V and 4 bases at J, with 9 bases between. For the CDR3, the DNA is TGTGCCAGCAGTTTAAATCCGCCAGATACGCAGTATTTT. Its translation is CASSLNPPDTQYF.

The chain employs TRBV27 and TRBJ1-5, with TRBD1 as a possible D gene (5 bases). The ends were cut back, 4 bases at V and 11 bases at J, with 15 bases in the middle. CDR1 MNHEY and CDR2 SMNVEV come from the germline V gene (reference sequence). The CDR3 totals 13 residues. The CDR3 DNA reads as TGTGCCAGCAGTTCCCCCGACGGGACTGCCCAGCATTTT. Translation: CASSSPDGTAQHF.

The chain couples TRBV5-4 to TRBJ2-7, with D perhaps matching TRBD1 (6 bases). CDR1 and CDR2 from the germline V gene are SGHNT and YYREEE (reference sequence). This CDR3 spans 15 amino acids. V lost 4 bases and J lost 2, with 16 bases in between. The CDR3 coding sequence is TGTGCCAGCAGCCAACCCGGGACACTGGCCTACGAGCAGTACTTC. Translated, it gives CASSQPGTLAYEQYF.

This sequence joins TRBV10-3 and TRBJ1-5; 9 bases are a match to TRBD1. The J segment lost 2 bases and the V segment lost 2 bases, leaving 4 bases of the junction unmatched. This CDR3 is 16 amino acids long. Germline assignment: CDR1 ENHRY and CDR2 SYGVKD. The CDR3, as DNA: TGTGCCATCAGTGAGAGACAGGGGGTCGGCAATCAGCCCCAGCATTTT. This translates into CAISERQGVGNQPQHF.

The chain recombines TRBV5-1 with TRBJ2-7; TRBD1 matches 9 bases. Germline values: CDR1 SGHRS, CDR2 YFSETQ. The V gene end was trimmed by 3 bases and the J gene end by 3 bases; junction bases not matched to a gene: 7. The CDR3 contains 15 residues. CDR3 loop: CASSSAGTGYYEQYF. The CDR3 bases are TGCGCCAGCAGCTCTGCCGGGACAGGGTACTACGAGCAGTACTTC. Supplemented by reference TRBV5-1 and TRBJ2-7, the full variable domain reads KAGVTQTPRYLIKTRGQQVTLSCSPISGHRSVSWYQQTPGQGLQFLFEYFSETQRNKGNFPGRFSGRQFSNSRSEMNVSTLELGDSALYLCASSSAGTGYYEQYFGPGTRLTVT.

This chain joins TRBV14 and TRBJ2-1; 10 bases align to TRBD1. This CDR3 region has 14 residues. Losses at the gene ends were 4 bases for V and 6 bases for J; bases not matched to a gene: 3. Germline V gene sequence: CDR1 SGHDN, CDR2 FVKESK. The CDR3 coding sequence is TGTGCCAGCAGCCTATGGACAGGGGGCAATGAGCAGTTCTTC. Protein: CASSLWTGGNEQFF.

The chain has TRBV10-3 and TRBJ1-1; the match to TRBD1 covers 7 bases. The CDR3 covers 15 residues. Germline CDR1 reads ENHRY; CDR2 reads SYGVKD. Losses at the gene ends were 3 bases for V and 3 bases for J; bases not matched to a gene: 7. The CDR3 DNA is TGTGCCATCAGTGATACAGGGGCGGGGTACACTGAAGCTTTCTTT. It codes for CAISDTGAGYTEAFF.

This clone was detected once. The chain uses TRBV5-1 and TRBJ2-7, with D hard to call. Germline assignment: CDR1 SGHRS and CDR2 YFSETQ. V was trimmed by 2 bases and J by 0 bases, leaving 12 bases between them. This CDR3 has 15 amino acids. The CDR3 loop is CASSLRRPPSYEQYF. The CDR3 DNA follows: TGCGCCAGCAGCTTAAGAAGGCCCCCCTCCTACGAGCAGTACTTC.

This clone is a singleton in its sample. In nucleotides, the CDR3 is TGTGCCAGCTCACCACCAGGAGCGGGTAAGGCTGAAGCTTTCTTT. This sequence encodes CASSPPGAGKAEAFF. The V and J genes are TRBV18 and TRBJ1-1; D not certain. CDR3 size: 15 residues. The germline CDR1 and CDR2 sequences are KGHSH and LQKENI. Between the trimmed V and J ends, which lost 0 bases and 6 bases, there was a span of 14 bases.

The chain couples TRBV6-5 to TRBJ1-4; D ambiguous. The germline V and J ends were trimmed by 6 bases and 0 bases, with 8 bases remaining between them. The CDR3 length is 14 residues. Germline V gene sequence: CDR1 MNHEY, CDR2 SVGAGI. The CDR3 protein is CASSPGSTNEKLFF. CDR3 DNA sequence: TGTGCCAGCAGCCCGGGGTCAACTAATGAAAAACTGTTTTTT.

The chain joins TRBV4-3 to TRBJ2-7; D ambiguous. Germline V gene sequence: CDR1 LGHNA, CDR2 YSLEER. CDR3 length: 16 amino acids. V lost 0 bases to trimming and J lost 2 bases, with 14 bases between them. Here the CDR3 DNA reads TGCGCCAGCAGCCAAGATTTCTCGTCTAGTCCCTACGAGCAGTACTTC. Residues: CASSQDFSSSPYEQYF.

This sequence joins TRBV9 and TRBJ2-3; D call uncertain. The length of the CDR3 is 14 residues. Germline values: CDR1 SGDLS, CDR2 YYNGEE. V lost 0 bases, J lost 2 bases, and 7 bases lay in between. For the CDR3, the DNA is TGTGCCAGCAGCGTAGTTGCTCTCACAGATACGCAGTATTTT. Residues: CASSVVALTDTQYF.

The chain has TRBV6-5 and TRBJ2-3; D is unresolved. The germline V and J ends were trimmed by 6 bases and 1 base, with 11 bases remaining between them. CDR1 and CDR2 from the germline V gene are MNHEY and SVGAGI. The CDR3 runs to 14 residues. The CDR3 coding sequence is TGTGCCAGCAGAGCAGGACGCGGCACAGATACGCAGTATTTT. It translates to CASRAGRGTDTQYF.

The chain combines TRBV5-4 with TRBJ1-2; 9 positions match TRBD1. The CDR3 extends over 12 amino acids. The ends lost 3 bases at V and 8 bases at J; junction bases unmatched: 2. From germline, CDR1 is SGHNT and CDR2 YYREEE (reference sequence). The CDR3 region is CASSWTGEGYTF. The CDR3 DNA reads as TGTGCCAGCAGCTGGACAGGGGAAGGCTACACCTTC.

The genes are TRBV28 and TRBJ2-7, with D possibly called TRBD1 or TRBD2 (5 bases each). The CDR3 extends over 12 amino acids. Germline V gene lookup returns CDR1 MDHEN and CDR2 SYDVKM. Trimming removed 5 bases from V and 6 bases from J, with 11 bases in between. In nucleotides, the CDR3 is TGTGCCAGCAGTCCGGGGCGTCGCGAGCAGTACTTC. Translated: CASSPGRREQYF.

This rearrangement joins TRBV10-3 to TRBJ1-2; 12 bases line up with TRBD1. Trimming at V came to 2 bases and at J to 7 bases, leaving 5 bases not matched to a gene. The CDR3 loop spans 15 amino acids. Looked up from germline, CDR1 is ENHRY and CDR2 is SYGVKD. CDR3 loop: CAISEPGQGAGGYTF. DNA of the CDR3: TGTGCCATCAGTGAGCCGGGACAGGGGGCGGGTGGCTACACCTTC.